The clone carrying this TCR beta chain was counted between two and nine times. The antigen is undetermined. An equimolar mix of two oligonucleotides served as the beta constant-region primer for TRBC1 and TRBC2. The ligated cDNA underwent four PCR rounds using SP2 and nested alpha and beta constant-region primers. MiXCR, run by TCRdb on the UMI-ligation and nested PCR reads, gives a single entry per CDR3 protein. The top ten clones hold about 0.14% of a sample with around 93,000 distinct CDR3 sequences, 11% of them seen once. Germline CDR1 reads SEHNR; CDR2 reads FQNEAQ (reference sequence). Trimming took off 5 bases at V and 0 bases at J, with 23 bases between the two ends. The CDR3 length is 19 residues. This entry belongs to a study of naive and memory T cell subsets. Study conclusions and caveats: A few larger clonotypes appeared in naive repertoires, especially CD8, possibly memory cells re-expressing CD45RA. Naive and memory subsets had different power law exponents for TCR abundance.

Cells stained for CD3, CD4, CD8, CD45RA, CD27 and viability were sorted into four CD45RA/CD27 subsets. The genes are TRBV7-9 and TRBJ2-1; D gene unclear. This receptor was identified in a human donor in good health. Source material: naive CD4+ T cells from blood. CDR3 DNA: TGTGCCAGCAGCCTGAAATCGGAATACCGCCCTGACTCCTACAATGAGCAGTTCTTC. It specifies CASSLKSEYRPDSYNEQFF.